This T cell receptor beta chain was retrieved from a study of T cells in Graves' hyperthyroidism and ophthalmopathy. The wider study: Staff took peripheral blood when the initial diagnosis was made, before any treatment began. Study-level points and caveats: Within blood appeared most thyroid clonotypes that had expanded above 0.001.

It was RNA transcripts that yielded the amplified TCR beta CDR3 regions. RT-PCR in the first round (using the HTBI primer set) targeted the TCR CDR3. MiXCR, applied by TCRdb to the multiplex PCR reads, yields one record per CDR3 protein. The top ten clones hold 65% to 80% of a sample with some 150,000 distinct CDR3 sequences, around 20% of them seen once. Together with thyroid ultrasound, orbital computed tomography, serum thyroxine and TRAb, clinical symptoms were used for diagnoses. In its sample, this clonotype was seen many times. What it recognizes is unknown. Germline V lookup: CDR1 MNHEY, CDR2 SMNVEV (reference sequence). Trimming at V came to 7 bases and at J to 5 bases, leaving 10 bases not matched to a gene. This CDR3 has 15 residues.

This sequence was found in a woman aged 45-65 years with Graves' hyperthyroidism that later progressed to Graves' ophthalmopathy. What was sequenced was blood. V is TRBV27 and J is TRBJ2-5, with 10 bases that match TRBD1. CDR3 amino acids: CASKPDRGGTETQYF. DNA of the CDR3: TGTGCCAGCAAGCCGGACAGGGGGGGAACGGAGACCCAGTACTTC.